These 19 T cell receptor beta chains were sequenced from one sample in a study of beta chain features in type 1 diabetes. Study findings and constraints: Within each of all four CD4+ subsets, Type 1 diabetes patients had TCRB CDR3s that were moderately but significantly shorter.

Reverse transcribing all isolated RNA meant expressed TCRB transcripts were sequenced. Produced via immunoSEQ multiplex PCR; TCRdb's table is partial and in-frame only. This sample yields approximately 360,000 clones, of which around 12% are seen a single time; 0.0095% to 0.011% belongs to the top ten. What these receptors recognize is not known. Sequenced input: naive CD4+ T cells from blood. The receptors shown here come from a woman aged 18-29 years with type 1 diabetes.

This chain links TRBV19 with TRBJ2-1; 7 bases map to TRBD2. The germline gives CDR1 LNHDA, CDR2 SQIVND (reference sequence). This CDR3 spans 13 amino acids. V gave up 6 bases and J gave up 6 bases; unmatched junction bases: 5. In DNA, the CDR3 is TGTGCCAGTAGCGGGACTAAAGCCAATGAGCAGTTCTTC. The encoded protein is CASSGTKANEQFF.

The gene calls are TRBV5-1 and TRBJ2-5, with 8 positions matching TRBD1. Germline V gene lookup returns CDR1 SGHRS and CDR2 YFSETQ. Trimming removed 4 bases from V and 5 bases from J; junction bases left unmatched: 13. CDR3 length: 16 residues. The CDR3 is CASSRTLGQAGETQYF. The CDR3 nucleotides are TGCGCCAGCAGCAGGACCTTGGGACAGGCCGGGGAGACCCAGTACTTC.

The genes are TRBV7-9 and TRBJ2-2; 8 bases line up with TRBD1. Germline V CDR1 and CDR2: SEHNR, FQNEAQ (reference sequence). The length of the CDR3 is 18 residues. V shed 0 bases and J 2 bases; nucleotides not matched to a gene: 8. CDR3 in DNA: TGTGCCAGCAGCTTAGCGACTACCGGGACAGGCAACACCGGGGAGCTGTTTTTT. Protein: CASSLATTGTGNTGELFF.

This clone was counted a few times. This chain joins TRBV2 and TRBJ1-1, with 8 bases matching TRBD1. Germline V CDR1 and CDR2: SNHLY, FYNNEI. Trimming took 6 bases from V and 3 from J; bases not matched to a gene: 6. The CDR3 totals 14 residues. For the CDR3, the DNA is TGTGCCAGCAGAGCGGGACAGGCCCACACTGAAGCTTTCTTT. Amino acid sequence: CASRAGQAHTEAFF.

This clone was counted only a few times. The J gene is TRBJ2-5, the V gene TRBV5-6, with TRBD2 matching 11 bases. The germline CDR1 and CDR2 sequences are SGHDT and YYEEEE. The CDR3 totals 15 residues. With V trimmed by 3 bases and J by 2 bases, 3 bases remained unmatched. This CDR3 is CASSSASGRQETQYF. As DNA, the CDR3 is TGTGCCAGCAGCTCCGCTAGCGGGAGGCAAGAGACCCAGTACTTC.

The table lists this clone with a few counts. The rearrangement joins TRBV19 to TRBJ2-7; perhaps TRBD1 as D (5 bases). The V gene's germline CDR1 is LNHDA and CDR2 SQIVND (reference sequence). This CDR3 is built from 14 residues. V lost 5 bases and J 0 bases, leaving 11 bases between the germline ends. The CDR3 DNA reads TGTGCCAGTAGTGGACAAATGAGCTCCTACGAGCAGTACTTC. Translating it yields CASSGQMSSYEQYF.

This clone was found a few times. V is TRBV6-1 and J is TRBJ2-3; D unresolved. The CDR3 runs 12 residues. The V end lost 8 bases, the J end lost 1 base, and 7 bases lay between the germline ends. The germline V gene has CDR1 MNHNS and CDR2 SASEGT. The CDR3 DNA sequence: TGTGCCAGCCGAGGTGGCACAGATACGCAGTATTTT. This codes for CASRGGTDTQYF.

This chain connects TRBV23-1 to TRBJ2-2, with a tentative D call TRBD1 (5 bases). TRBV23-1 is known as an ORF, though its function is uncertain. V lost 0 bases, J lost 2 bases, and 13 bases lay in between. The CDR3 runs to 17 residues. CDR3 nucleotide sequence: TGCGCCAGCAGTCAATCGTTGCCAGGGCCAAACACCGGGGAGCTGTTTTTT. Residues: CASSQSLPGPNTGELFF.

The table lists this clone with a few counts. The rearrangement links TRBV11-2 to TRBJ1-2; D ambiguous. The CDR3 runs 14 residues. Germline V gene data show CDR1 as SGHAT and CDR2 as FQNNGV. With 0 bases removed from V and 5 bases from J, the gap between germline ends came to 10 bases. The CDR3 is CASSLDSGRYGYTF. The CDR3 DNA reads TGTGCCAGCAGCTTAGACAGCGGGCGATATGGCTACACCTTC.

V usage is TRBV29-1 and J usage is TRBJ2-3; D not resolved. V was clipped by 3 bases and J by 0 bases, with 7 bases between them. In germline, CDR1 is SQVTM, CDR2 ANQGSEA. The CDR3 runs 13 residues. CDR3 in DNA: TGCAGCGTTGAGGCCGTTAGCACAGATACGCAGTATTTT. Residues: CSVEAVSTDTQYF.

Notes on this clone: Compared with germline, one end of the junction differs, possibly owing to a read error. J is TRBJ2-7 and V is TRBV7-2, with TRBD2 as a possible D gene (6 bases). Germline V gives CDR1 SGHTA, CDR2 FQGNSA. The CDR3 contains 12 residues. CDR3 sequence: CASSQGLFPGDF. The CDR3 DNA reads as TGTGCCAGCAGCCAAGGACTGTTCCCGGGGGACTTC.

This clone was observed a handful of times. This chain links TRBV7-2 with TRBJ2-3, with 7 positions matching TRBD2. The CDR3 is 14 residues long. V gave up 5 bases and J gave up 6 bases; unmatched junction bases: 8. CDR1 and CDR2 (germline): SGHTA, FQGNSA. CDR3 coding DNA: TGTGCCAGCAGCCAACAGATACTAGCGGATACGCAGTATTTT. Protein: CASSQQILADTQYF. The whole variable domain, remainder taken from reference TRBV7-2 and TRBJ2-3, is GAGVSQSPSNKVTEKGKDVELRCDPISGHTALYWYRQSLGQGLEFLIYFQGNSAPDKSGLPSDRFSAERTGGSVSTLTIQRTQQEDSAVYLCASSQQILADTQYFGPGTRLTVL.

V gene TRBV7-9 combines with J gene TRBJ1-4; TRBD1 is a possible D gene (6 bases). This CDR3 is 16 amino acids long. The germline gives CDR1 SEHNR, CDR2 FQNEAQ (reference sequence). The germline V and J ends were trimmed by 5 bases and 8 bases, with 21 bases remaining between them. The chain's CDR3 is CASSDNYRARDEKLFF. CDR3 sequence (DNA): TGTGCCAGCAGCGACAATTACAGGGCTCGAGACGAAAAACTGTTTTTT.

This clone showed up just a few times. The chain uses TRBV28 and TRBJ2-7; D is ambiguous. The CDR3 consists of 12 residues. CDR1 MDHEN and CDR2 SYDVKM come from the germline V gene. Trimming took off 6 bases at V and 6 bases at J, with 12 bases between the two ends. The CDR3 loop reads CASSVLAVEQYF. The CDR3 DNA is TGTGCCAGCAGCGTACTTGCGGTCGAGCAGTACTTC.

CDR3 sequence reads: CASSQSRVSNQPQHF. The CDR3 DNA sequence: TGTGCCAGCAGCCAATCCCGGGTTAGCAATCAGCCCCAGCATTTT. The V call is TRBV16, the J call TRBJ1-5; D is unclear. The CDR3 totals 15 residues. Germline values: CDR1 KGHSY, CDR2 FQNENV. The V gene lost 0 bases and the J gene lost 0 bases, with 6 bases spanning the gap.

The chain combines TRBV7-2 with TRBJ2-1; no clear D gene. Trimming pared 5 bases from V and 2 bases from J, leaving 13 bases between. The V gene's germline CDR1 is SGHTA and CDR2 FQGNSA. The CDR3 runs 15 residues. In nucleotides, the CDR3 is TGTGCCAGCAGCCCTCGAATAGCTACCTACAATGAGCAGTTCTTC. It specifies CASSPRIATYNEQFF.

This clone was found a few times. The chain couples TRBV5-1 to TRBJ1-1; 11 positions match TRBD1. The CDR3 has 15 residues. The ends lost 3 bases at V and 5 bases at J; junction bases unmatched: 6. Germline lookup yields CDR1 SGHRS and CDR2 YFSETQ. The CDR3 coding sequence is TGCGCCAGCAGCTCCGGACAGGGGGCGGGGACTGAAGCTTTCTTT. This translates into CASSSGQGAGTEAFF.

This clone came up a few times. The V gene is TRBV27, the J gene TRBJ1-2, with no clear D. Germline CDR1 and CDR2: MNHEY and SMNVEV (reference sequence). The CDR3 length is 12 residues. V was shortened by 4 bases and J by 8 bases, with 11 bases between the two germline ends. CDR3 DNA sequence: TGTGCCAGCAGTTCGAGTTTGGGCGGCTACACCTTC. Residues: CASSSSLGGYTF.

The rearrangement uses TRBV27 and TRBJ2-7; TRBD1 agrees at 7 bases. The trim removed 6 bases at V and 5 bases at J, leaving 7 bases unmatched. The CDR3 is 13 residues long. Germline-derived CDR1 and CDR2 are MNHEY and SMNVEV (reference sequence). The CDR3 here is CASSYGTVHEQYF. The CDR3 DNA reads as TGTGCCAGCAGCTACGGGACAGTCCACGAGCAGTACTTC.